What follows is one TCR beta chain and its context. The antigen is unknown. These data belong to a study of Tregs in tolerant kidney transplant recipients. Broader study findings: Nucleotide sequences could not be compared across some patients' samples due to primer changes. The small number of patients limits these findings pending further validation.

The nonmyeloablative bone marrow transplants came from related graft donors, with transient mixed chimerism. Thawed PBMCs were FACS-sorted into unstimulated CD4+CD25+CD127- regulatory T cells, CD4+CD25- non-regulatory cells, CD4 and CD8 cells. This CDR3 has 14 residues. The germline CDR1 and CDR2 sequences are PRHDT and FYEKMQ (reference sequence). V lost 5 bases, J lost 3 bases, and 13 bases lay in between. Assay: immunoSEQ multiplex PCR; the TCRdb copy retains only in-frame clones and omits some. This table has 50,000 to 55,000 clones, roughly nine tenths appearing once. This clonotype originated in a human patient who received a combined kidney and bone marrow transplant. A subset of T cells may come from the graft donor. This sequence joins TRBV13 and TRBJ2-5; tentatively, D is TRBD1 (6 bases). Sample: CD8+ T cells from blood (PBMCs), taken 24 months after the transplant. The CDR3 spells CASSPRGSEETQYF. CDR3 sequence (DNA): TGTGCCAGCAGCCCTAGGGGGTCGGAAGAGACCCAGTACTTC.